This T cell receptor (beta chain) derives from a study of OX40 agonist ivuxolimab in advanced cancers. The overall study: Patients' therapy was ivuxolimab, an antibody that acts as an agonist of OX40 (CD134). Notes on the study in general: Among T cells, CD8+ cells averaged more expanded clones than CD4+ cells. Clonal expansion was seen in CD4+ and CD8+ blood T cells by week 6 at 0.1 to 3.0 mg/kg.

Assay: immunoSEQ multiplex PCR; the TCRdb copy retains only in-frame clones and omits some. The sample has tens of thousands of clones; about 79% are singletons. Concerning this clone itself: Antigen: not known.

The CDR3 covers 17 residues. Germline V lookup: CDR1 SGHRS, CDR2 YFSETQ. V shed 4 bases and J 9 bases; nucleotides not matched to a gene: 17. The sequences come from CD4+ or CD8+ T cells sorted from blood, collected in a trial of the OX40 agonist ivuxolimab. The V gene is TRBV5-1, the J gene TRBJ1-5; 9 nucleotides align to TRBD1. The TCR was taken from an adult with an advanced solid tumor such as melanoma, head and neck, liver or kidney cancer. CDR3 bases: TGCGCCAGCAGCCCCGGGACAGGGACCCTGGTATCTCGGCCCCAGCATTTT. Translated: CASSPGTGTLVSRPQHF.